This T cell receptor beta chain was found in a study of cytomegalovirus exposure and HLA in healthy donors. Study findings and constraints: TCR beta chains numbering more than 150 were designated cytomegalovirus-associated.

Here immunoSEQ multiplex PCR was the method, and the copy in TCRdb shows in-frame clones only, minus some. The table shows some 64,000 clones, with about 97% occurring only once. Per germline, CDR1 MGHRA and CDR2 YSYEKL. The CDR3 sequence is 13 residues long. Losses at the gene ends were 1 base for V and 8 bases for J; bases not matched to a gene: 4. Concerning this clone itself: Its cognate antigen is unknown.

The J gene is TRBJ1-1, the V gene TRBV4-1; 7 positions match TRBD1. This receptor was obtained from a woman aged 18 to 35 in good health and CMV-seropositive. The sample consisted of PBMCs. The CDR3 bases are TGCGCCAGCAGCCAAGTAAGGGACAGAGAAGCTTTCTTT. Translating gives CASSQVRDREAFF.